This is a list of T cell receptor beta chains from one sample in a study of shared clonotypes between healthy human individuals. Using immunoSEQ multiplex PCR, the repertoire was profiled, and TCRdb retains in-frame clones only, with some absent. The sample has some 1,400,000 clones; 95% to 97% are singletons. Source material: naive CD4+ T cells sorted from blood. These receptors originate from a man aged 30 to 39 in good health. Each CDR3 is given without its conserved first and last residue.

v_gene: TRBV5-4
CDR3aa: ASSLGPRSSSYEQY

v_gene: TRBV25-1
CDR3aa: ASSATGPRGETQY

v_gene: TRBV28
CDR3aa: ASRPGSVTDTQY

v_gene: TRBV10-3
CDR3aa: AIRDRGRDNEQF

v_gene: TRBV9
CDR3aa: ASSPYARATNEKLF

v_gene: TRBV14
CDR3aa: ASSQEGPKETQY

v_gene: TRBV5-1
CDR3aa: ASSIPSGRSYEQY

v_gene: TRBV7-9
CDR3aa: ASSPTGRETQY

v_gene: TRBV2
CDR3aa: ASQRDGELF

v_gene: TRBV5-4
CDR3aa: ASSYPSGEAF

v_gene: TRBV7-9
CDR3aa: ASSGGTFTDTQY

v_gene: TRBV4-1
CDR3aa: ASSHPRQPMNTEAF

v_gene: TRBV5-1
CDR3aa: ASSLVGAGTDTQY

v_gene: TRBV4-1
CDR3aa: ASSQGFNEKLF

v_gene: TRBV28
CDR3aa: ASSHRQGRAGEKLF

v_gene: TRBV4-2
CDR3aa: ASSHGGVGKNIQY

v_gene: TRBV9
CDR3aa: ASSPSMSGETQY

v_gene: TRBV6-4
CDR3aa: ASSARTGGGYGYT

v_gene: TRBV5-5
CDR3aa: ASRDGTFAYEQY

v_gene: TRBV9
CDR3aa: ASSAGQGVGETQY

v_gene: TRBV7-8
CDR3aa: ASSLAGTSGSNAYEQY

v_gene: TRBV6-5
CDR3aa: ASSPTGGLGKLF

v_gene: TRBV18
CDR3aa: ASSLAGLSYEQY